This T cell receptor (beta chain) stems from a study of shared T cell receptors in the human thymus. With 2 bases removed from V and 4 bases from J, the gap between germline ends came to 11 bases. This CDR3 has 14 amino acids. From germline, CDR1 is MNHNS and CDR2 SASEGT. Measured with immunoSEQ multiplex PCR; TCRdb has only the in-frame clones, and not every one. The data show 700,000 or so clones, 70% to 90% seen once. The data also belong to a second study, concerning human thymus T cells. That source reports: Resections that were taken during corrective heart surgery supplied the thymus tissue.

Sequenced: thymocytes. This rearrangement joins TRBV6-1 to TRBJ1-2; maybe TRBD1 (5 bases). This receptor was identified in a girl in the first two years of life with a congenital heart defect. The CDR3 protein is CASSEPFDSYGYTF. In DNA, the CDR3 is TGTGCCAGCAGTGAACCTTTCGACAGCTATGGCTACACCTTC.